These T cell receptor beta chains were read from a single sample in a study of blood T cell repertoires in COVID-19. Produced via immunoSEQ multiplex PCR; TCRdb's table is partial and in-frame only. Among around 140,000 clones listed, around 90% were seen once. Material: peripheral blood. Receptors originate from a man aged 70 or older with acute or convalescent COVID-19. The CDR3 runs from the conserved cysteine through the conserved F or W. The D gene is left open where the match is weak. Expanded clones get a size class; other rows say once, few or many, or leave the size out.

j_gene: TRBJ2-5
abundance: -
v_gene: TRBV3-1/TRBV3-2
d_gene: -
CDR3nt: TGTGCCAGCAGCCAAGAGGGCTACCGCGACGGAAAAGAGACCCAGTACTTC
CDR3aa: CASSQEGYRDGKETQYF

j_gene: TRBJ2-1
abundance: -
v_gene: TRBV4-1
d_gene: -
CDR3nt: TGCGCCAGCAGCCGGCCTCCTTACAATGAGCAGTTCTTC
CDR3aa: CASSRPPYNEQFF

j_gene: TRBJ2-2
abundance: -
v_gene: TRBV6-5
d_gene: -
CDR3nt: TGTGCCAGCAGTTCGGCGGGGGCCGGCACCGGGGAGCTGTTTTTT
CDR3aa: CASSSAGAGTGELFF

j_gene: TRBJ2-7
abundance: once
v_gene: TRBV5-4
d_gene: -
CDR3nt: TGTGCCAGCAGCCCCTTCCCGGCAGGGGACTACTCCTACGAGCAGTACTTC
CDR3aa: CASSPFPAGDYSYEQYF

j_gene: TRBJ1-1
abundance: -
v_gene: TRBV30
d_gene: -
CDR3nt: TGTGCCTGGGATCAATCTTCGGGTACCCGTGAAGCTTTCTTT
CDR3aa: CAWDQSSGTREAFF

j_gene: TRBJ2-3
abundance: -
v_gene: TRBV5-1
d_gene: TRBD1
CDR3nt: TGCGCCAGCAGCCGGACAGGGTCCCTGACTAGCACAGATACGCAGTATTTT
CDR3aa: CASSRTGSLTSTDTQYF

j_gene: TRBJ1-6
abundance: -
v_gene: TRBV4-1
d_gene: -
CDR3nt: TGCGCCAGCAGCCAAGATGACAGATACTCACCCCTCCACTTT
CDR3aa: CASSQDDRYSPLHF

j_gene: TRBJ1-2
abundance: -
v_gene: TRBV27
d_gene: TRBD1
CDR3nt: TGTGCCAGCTCGGGACAGGGGACCGGGGGCTACACCTTC
CDR3aa: CASSGQGTGGYTF

j_gene: TRBJ2-1
abundance: -
v_gene: TRBV6-1
d_gene: -
CDR3nt: TGTGCCAGCAGTGAGGGGCGAACTGAGCAGTTCTTC
CDR3aa: CASSEGRTEQFF

j_gene: TRBJ2-3
abundance: -
v_gene: TRBV5-1
d_gene: -
CDR3nt: TGCGCCAGCAGCTCCGGACAGCCTAGCACAGATACGCAGTATTTT
CDR3aa: CASSSGQPSTDTQYF

j_gene: TRBJ2-1
abundance: -
v_gene: TRBV5-6
d_gene: TRBD1
CDR3nt: TGTGCCAGCAGCTTCGACAGGGGGCAATCCTACAATGAGCAGTTCTTC
CDR3aa: CASSFDRGQSYNEQFF

j_gene: TRBJ1-2
abundance: -
v_gene: TRBV5-4
d_gene: -
CDR3nt: TGTGCCAGCAGCTTCACAGGCTATGGCTACACCTTC
CDR3aa: CASSFTGYGYTF

j_gene: TRBJ1-1
abundance: -
v_gene: TRBV19
d_gene: TRBD1
CDR3nt: TGTGCCAGTAGTATAGCGGACAGGGCGAACACTGAAGCTTTCTTT
CDR3aa: CASSIADRANTEAFF

j_gene: TRBJ1-4
abundance: -
v_gene: TRBV5-1
d_gene: -
CDR3nt: TGCGCCAGCACCACAGGGTCGGCTAATGAAAAACTGTTTTTT
CDR3aa: CASTTGSANEKLFF

j_gene: TRBJ2-2
abundance: -
v_gene: TRBV5-1
d_gene: -
CDR3nt: TGCGCCAGCAGCTTGGCCGCTAGCATTTACGCGAACACCGGGGAGCTGTTTTTT
CDR3aa: CASSLAASIYANTGELFF

j_gene: TRBJ2-3
abundance: -
v_gene: TRBV5-1
d_gene: TRBD2
CDR3nt: TGCGCCAGCAGCCAGGGACGAACTAGCGGGGGTACAGATACGCAGTATTTT
CDR3aa: CASSQGRTSGGTDTQYF

j_gene: TRBJ1-3
abundance: few
v_gene: TRBV5-1
d_gene: -
CDR3nt: TGCGCCAGCAGCTTGGGGAGTGGAAACACCATATATTTT
CDR3aa: CASSLGSGNTIYF

j_gene: TRBJ1-1
abundance: few
v_gene: TRBV6-5
d_gene: -
CDR3nt: TGTGCCAGCAGTTACGGGGTGGGGAGCACTGAAGCTTTCTTT
CDR3aa: CASSYGVGSTEAFF

j_gene: TRBJ1-5
abundance: -
v_gene: TRBV28
d_gene: -
CDR3nt: TGTGCCAGCAGTTTAAACCTCCGGGACACCCTTAGCAATCAGCCCCAGCATTTT
CDR3aa: CASSLNLRDTLSNQPQHF

j_gene: TRBJ2-7
abundance: -
v_gene: TRBV6-1
d_gene: -
CDR3nt: TGTGCCAGCAGTGATAGACTTGGAGGGGCGTCATACGAGCAGTACTTC
CDR3aa: CASSDRLGGASYEQYF

j_gene: TRBJ2-5
abundance: once
v_gene: TRBV5-8
d_gene: TRBD2
CDR3nt: TGTGCCAGCAGCTTGGCGATGCTAGCGGGGGGCCAAGAGACCCAGTACTTC
CDR3aa: CASSLAMLAGGQETQYF

j_gene: TRBJ2-1
abundance: -
v_gene: TRBV6-5
d_gene: -
CDR3nt: TGTGCCACCAACCCCGCACAGGGTCCCTACAATGAGCAGTTCTTC
CDR3aa: CATNPAQGPYNEQFF

j_gene: TRBJ2-7
abundance: once
v_gene: TRBV7-2
d_gene: TRBD1
CDR3nt: TGTGCCAGCAGCCCCAGGGACAGGGGACCCTACGAGCAGTACTTC
CDR3aa: CASSPRDRGPYEQYF

j_gene: TRBJ2-7
abundance: -
v_gene: TRBV5-1
d_gene: TRBD1
CDR3nt: TGCGCCAGCAGCAACGGACAGGGTGTCGAGCAGTACTTC
CDR3aa: CASSNGQGVEQYF

j_gene: TRBJ1-1
abundance: -
v_gene: TRBV5-1
d_gene: -
CDR3nt: TGCGCCAGCAGCCCCCAACCACAGATTACGAACACTGAAGCTTTCTTT
CDR3aa: CASSPQPQITNTEAFF

j_gene: TRBJ1-5
abundance: few
v_gene: TRBV24-1
d_gene: -
CDR3nt: TGTGCCACCAGTGATTCCCGTAGACAGAGCAATCAGCCCCAGCATTTT
CDR3aa: CATSDSRRQSNQPQHF

j_gene: TRBJ1-1
abundance: few
v_gene: TRBV28
d_gene: TRBD1
CDR3nt: TGTGCCAGCAGCAAGCCGGGACAGTACCTGAACACTGAAGCTTTCTTT
CDR3aa: CASSKPGQYLNTEAFF

j_gene: TRBJ2-3
abundance: -
v_gene: TRBV7-2
d_gene: -
CDR3nt: TGTGCCAGCAGCTCCCCGGACTCGATCACAGATACGCAGTATTTT
CDR3aa: CASSSPDSITDTQYF

j_gene: TRBJ2-3
abundance: -
v_gene: TRBV24-1
d_gene: TRBD2
CDR3nt: TGTGCCACCAGTGACCCCGCCCGGACTAGCGGGAGTGCGACTGATACGCAGTATTTT
CDR3aa: CATSDPARTSGSATDTQYF

j_gene: TRBJ1-5
abundance: -
v_gene: TRBV27
d_gene: -
CDR3nt: TGTGCCAGCAGTTTTCAGGGGTATAGCAATCAGCCCCAGCATTTT
CDR3aa: CASSFQGYSNQPQHF

j_gene: TRBJ1-6
abundance: -
v_gene: TRBV11-1
d_gene: -
CDR3nt: TGTGCCAGCAGCCTTACGCAAGGGGTTGGTTCACCCCTCCACTTT
CDR3aa: CASSLTQGVGSPLHF

j_gene: TRBJ1-2
abundance: -
v_gene: TRBV5-6
d_gene: TRBD1
CDR3nt: TGTGCCAGCAGCCCGGGGGACAGGGGGTTTAATGGCTACACCTTC
CDR3aa: CASSPGDRGFNGYTF

j_gene: TRBJ2-7
abundance: once
v_gene: TRBV4-1
d_gene: -
CDR3nt: TGCGCCAGCAGCCAGCACCGACTGGCTGGTCGCGACGAGCAGTACTTC
CDR3aa: CASSQHRLAGRDEQYF

j_gene: TRBJ1-2
abundance: -
v_gene: TRBV19
d_gene: TRBD1
CDR3nt: TGTGCCAGTAGTCCTGGAGAGGGGGCGCCTGGAATCTATGGCTACACCTTC
CDR3aa: CASSPGEGAPGIYGYTF

j_gene: TRBJ2-3
abundance: once
v_gene: TRBV29-1
d_gene: -
CDR3nt: TGCAGCGTTGGCCGGGGGACAGATACGCAGTATTTT
CDR3aa: CSVGRGTDTQYF

j_gene: TRBJ1-4
abundance: once
v_gene: TRBV5-1
d_gene: -
CDR3nt: TGCGCCAGCAGCTTGCAGGGCTATAATGAAAAACTGTTTTTT
CDR3aa: CASSLQGYNEKLFF

j_gene: TRBJ2-2
abundance: -
v_gene: TRBV3-1/TRBV3-2
d_gene: -
CDR3nt: TGTGCCAGCAGCCAAGGGACAACGAACACCGGGGAGCTGTTTTTT
CDR3aa: CASSQGTTNTGELFF

j_gene: TRBJ2-3
abundance: -
v_gene: TRBV7-7
d_gene: TRBD2
CDR3nt: TGTGCCAGCAGCTTAGGTAGCGGGGGCACAGATACGCAGTATTTT
CDR3aa: CASSLGSGGTDTQYF

j_gene: TRBJ1-1
abundance: once
v_gene: TRBV29-1
d_gene: -
CDR3nt: TGCAGCGTTCGCCGACAGGACACTGAAGCTTTCTTT
CDR3aa: CSVRRQDTEAFF

j_gene: TRBJ1-1
abundance: -
v_gene: TRBV11-2
d_gene: TRBD1
CDR3nt: TGTGCCAGCAGCTTGGGACAGAGCTGGACGTACACTGAAGCTTTCTTT
CDR3aa: CASSLGQSWTYTEAFF

j_gene: TRBJ1-1
abundance: once
v_gene: TRBV19
d_gene: -
CDR3nt: TGTGCCAGTAGTATCGGGGGGGCGCGGACTGAAGCTTTCTTT
CDR3aa: CASSIGGARTEAFF

j_gene: TRBJ2-3
abundance: once
v_gene: TRBV24-1
d_gene: -
CDR3nt: TGTGCCACCAGTGATTCTGGGGCAGGGGATTTCGATACGCAGTATTTT
CDR3aa: CATSDSGAGDFDTQYF

j_gene: TRBJ2-7
abundance: -
v_gene: TRBV7-8
d_gene: TRBD2
CDR3nt: TGTGCCAGCAGCTTAGCGGGAGGGCCGTACGAGCAGTACTTC
CDR3aa: CASSLAGGPYEQYF

j_gene: TRBJ2-7
abundance: once
v_gene: TRBV18
d_gene: TRBD1
CDR3nt: TGTGCCAGCTCACCGCCGTTAGGAGACAGGGCCCGATACGAGCAGTACTTC
CDR3aa: CASSPPLGDRARYEQYF

j_gene: TRBJ1-2
abundance: -
v_gene: TRBV4-1
d_gene: TRBD1
CDR3nt: TGCGCCAGCAGCCAAGATCCGGGACAGGGGGCCTATGGCTACACCTTC
CDR3aa: CASSQDPGQGAYGYTF

j_gene: TRBJ2-7
abundance: -
v_gene: TRBV5-1
d_gene: TRBD1
CDR3nt: TGCGCCAGCAGCTTGGTCGGCCGGCAGGGGGCAAGCGAGCAGTACTTC
CDR3aa: CASSLVGRQGASEQYF

j_gene: TRBJ2-7
abundance: -
v_gene: TRBV10-2
d_gene: -
CDR3nt: TGCGCCAGCAGTGATCCGGGAAGCTCCTACGAGCAGTACTTC
CDR3aa: CASSDPGSSYEQYF

j_gene: TRBJ2-2
abundance: once
v_gene: TRBV9
d_gene: TRBD2
CDR3nt: TGTGCCAGCAGCGTAGATCTAGCGGGGCTTTCCACCGGGGAGCTGTTTTTT
CDR3aa: CASSVDLAGLSTGELFF

j_gene: TRBJ2-5
abundance: -
v_gene: TRBV3-1/TRBV3-2
d_gene: TRBD2
CDR3nt: TGTGCCAGCAGCCAGGGGGGGCTAGCGGGAGAATGGGGTGGCCAGTACTTC
CDR3aa: CASSQGGLAGEWGGQYF

j_gene: TRBJ2-3
abundance: -
v_gene: TRBV6-6
d_gene: TRBD2
CDR3nt: TGTGCCAGCAGTGTGGGACTAGCGGGGGGCACAGATACGCAGTATTTT
CDR3aa: CASSVGLAGGTDTQYF